This entry concerns a single T cell receptor (beta chain). The record originates from a study of brain T cells in children with intractable seizures. CDR1 is SGHRS and CDR2 is YFSETQ in the germline V gene. The junction had 2 bases not matched to a gene; V was cut back by 7 bases and J by 6 bases. This CDR3 region has 11 residues. Using immunoSEQ multiplex PCR, the repertoire was profiled, and TCRdb retains in-frame clones only, with some absent. The sample has tens of thousands of clones; roughly 91% are singletons. The TCR comes from a boy younger than two with tuberous sclerosis and intractable seizures. Sequences were derived from peripheral blood, sampled at surgery. V is TRBV5-1 and J is TRBJ2-7; 9 positions match TRBD1. The CDR3 reads CASGGQGEQYF. CDR3 sequence (DNA): TGCGCCAGCGGGGGACAGGGCGAGCAGTACTTC.